This T cell receptor (beta chain) is drawn from a study of T cells in Graves' hyperthyroidism and ophthalmopathy (dated by TCRdb to between 2017 and 2020). Context from the whole study: Peripheral blood was collected at initial diagnosis, before any treatment. Prospective prediction of ophthalmopathy was tested in an independent validation cohort consisting of 18 to 20 hyperthyroidism patients and approximately 16 patients who later progressed to ophthalmopathy. The 100 or so discovery patients were divided at random into training and test sets in a 7:3 ratio. After sampling, hyperthyroidism patients received methimazole starting at 30 mg daily, and ophthalmopathy patients received high-dose intravenous methylprednisolone. The paper describes TCR Vbeta CDR3 sequencing of about 140 peripheral blood samples, made up of 43 ophthalmopathy patients, around 73 hyperthyroidism patients and some 17 progressor patients. To identify distinguishing TCR V-J signatures, a discovery cohort of about 100 patients was used, comprising 40 to 45 with Graves' ophthalmopathy and around 60 with stable Graves' hyperthyroidism. In about 6 Graves' hyperthyroidism patients, the study also compared T-cell repertoires from thyroid tissue with T-cell repertoires from blood.

Ophthalmopathy patients had moderately to severely active disease, Clinical Activity Score of at least 3, NOSPECS grade of at least 4, and duration under 3 months. Patients with uncontrolled infections, other autoimmune diseases, pregnancy or lactation were excluded. Diagnoses were based on clinical symptoms, serum thyroxine and TRAb, thyroid ultrasound and orbital computed tomography. Ficoll-Paque density gradient centrifugation was used to isolate PBMCs from about 9 ml of fresh peripheral blood. Trizol reagent was used to extract total RNA, and RNA quality was then checked on an Agilent 2100 Bioanalyzer. The TCR beta CDR3 regions were amplified from RNA transcripts. The TCR CDR3 was subjected to a first round of RT-PCR using the HTBI primer set and the Qiagen OneStep RT-PCR kit. A second multiplex PCR round built the libraries, followed by size selection and purification. Libraries were sequenced paired-end with 100 bp reads on an Illumina HiSeq2000. Under the source paper's analysis protocol: Raw data were processed with SOAPnuke, discarding reads with adapters, uncalled bases, mean Phred below 15, or no exact constant-primer or identifier match. COPE v1.2.5 was used to merge the high-quality paired reads, and each unique nucleotide sequence was defined as a clonotype. Clonotypes were aligned to IMGT TRBV, TRBD and TRBJ reference segments using MiTCR v1.1. The analysis included only V-J combinations with a frequency above 0.0001, which together covered 98% to 99.2% of the repertoires. The TCS score was defined as the ratio of F50 (clonal expansion) to E x V (chaos), calculated using BLOSUM62-based TCRdist between CDR3 peptides within each V-J. Welch's t-statistics and random forest reduced around 520 V-J features to 10 to 15, which were used in a naive Bayes classifier (R e1071). Through fastp at Q25 and MiXCR, TCRdb rebuilt clones from the public reads, retaining in-frame beta chains. Identical CDR3 protein sequences are pooled into one entry, listed with their most common genes and DNA. The authors' filters were not applied to this entry. The sample includes about 250,000 distinct CDR3 sequences, with about 25% observed a single time. The ten largest clonotypes hold roughly 32% of the sample.

Here is what the overall study found, with its caveats: Most expanded thyroid clonotypes (frequency above 0.001) were also found in blood, which suggests that blood repertoires may mirror thyroid immune responses. Ophthalmopathy was separated from stable hyperthyroidism by a 13 V-J signature model, with 85% to 90% sensitivity and approximately 81% specificity obtained in cross-validation and 80%/75% obtained in testing. No statistical method was used to set the sample size in advance, and investigators knew the group allocation. During validation, the model predicted progression to ophthalmopathy a median of roughly six months ahead of onset, with 60% to 71% sensitivity and almost 75% specificity.

The junction shows trimming of 5 bases on V and 3 bases on J, plus 16 bases between the germline ends. As encoded in the germline V gene, CDR1 is MDHEN while CDR2 is SYDVKM. Counted from cysteine to phenylalanine, this CDR3 has 15 amino acids. The kept DNA is CDR3 alone, 45 bases in frame from the first base. This clonotype was found many times. What antigen it recognizes has not been identified. The input lacks base qualities; no much larger clone sits a single base away. The rearranged segments are TRBV28 and TRBJ2-5; D gene: possibly TRBD1, on 6 matching bases. The clonotype was recovered from a woman aged 40 to 50 with Graves' ophthalmopathy. The source material was blood. The nucleotide sequence is given as TGTGCCAGCAGTCAACCAGGGGACAATAAAGAGACCCAGTACTTC. This is translated as CASSQPGDNKETQYF.